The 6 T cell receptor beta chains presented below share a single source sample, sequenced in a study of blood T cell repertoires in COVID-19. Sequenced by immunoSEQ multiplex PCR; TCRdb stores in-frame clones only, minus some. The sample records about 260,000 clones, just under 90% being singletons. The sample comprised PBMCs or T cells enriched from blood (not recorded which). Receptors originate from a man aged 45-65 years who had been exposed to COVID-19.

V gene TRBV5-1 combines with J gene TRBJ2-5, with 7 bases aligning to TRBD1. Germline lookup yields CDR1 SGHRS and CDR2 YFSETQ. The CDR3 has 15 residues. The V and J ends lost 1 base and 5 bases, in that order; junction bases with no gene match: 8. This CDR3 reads CASSLRPGGGETQYF. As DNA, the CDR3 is TGCGCCAGCAGCTTGAGGCCAGGGGGTGGGGAGACCCAGTACTTC.

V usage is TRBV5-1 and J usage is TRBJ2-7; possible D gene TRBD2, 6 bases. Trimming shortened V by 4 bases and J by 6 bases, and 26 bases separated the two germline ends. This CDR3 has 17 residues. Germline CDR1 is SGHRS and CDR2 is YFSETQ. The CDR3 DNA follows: TGCGCCAGCAGCCGCGAGTCCGGGTGGGGGGTGGCGAGCGAGCAGTACTTC. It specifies CASSRESGWGVASEQYF.

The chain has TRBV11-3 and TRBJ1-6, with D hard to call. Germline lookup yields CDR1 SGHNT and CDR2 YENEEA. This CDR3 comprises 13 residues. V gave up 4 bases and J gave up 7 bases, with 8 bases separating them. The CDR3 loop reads CASSYRANSPLHF. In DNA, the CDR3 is TGTGCCAGCAGCTACCGAGCAAATTCACCCCTCCACTTT. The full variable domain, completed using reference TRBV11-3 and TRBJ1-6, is EAGVVQSPRYKIIEKKQPVAFWCNPISGHNTLYWYLQNLGQGPELLIRYENEEAVDDSQLPKDRFSAERLKGVDSTLKIQPAELGDSAVYLCASSYRANSPLHFGNGTRLTVT.

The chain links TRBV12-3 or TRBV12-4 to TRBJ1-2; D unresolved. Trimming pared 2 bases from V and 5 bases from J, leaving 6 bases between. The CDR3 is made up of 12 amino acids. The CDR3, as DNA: TGTGCCAGCAGTTTACAACAGTATGGCTACACCTTC. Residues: CASSLQQYGYTF.

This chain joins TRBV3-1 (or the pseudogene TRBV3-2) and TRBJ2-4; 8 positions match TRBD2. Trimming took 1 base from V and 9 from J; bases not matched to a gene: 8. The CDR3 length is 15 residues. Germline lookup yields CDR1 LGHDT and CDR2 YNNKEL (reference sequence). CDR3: CASSQARSAGGIQYF. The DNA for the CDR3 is TGTGCCAGCAGCCAAGCGAGGTCGGCGGGGGGCATTCAGTACTTC.

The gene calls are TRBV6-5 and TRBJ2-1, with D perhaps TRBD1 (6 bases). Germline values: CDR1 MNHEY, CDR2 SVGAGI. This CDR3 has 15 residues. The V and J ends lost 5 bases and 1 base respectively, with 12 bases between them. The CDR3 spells CASSNRVYSYNEQFF. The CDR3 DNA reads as TGTGCCAGCAGTAACAGGGTATATTCCTACAATGAGCAGTTCTTC.